Listed here are 32 T cell receptor beta chains from one sample, sequenced in a study of regulatory and conventional T cells in RAG deficiency. TCRdb keeps only in-frame clones here, not all; method: immunoSEQ multiplex PCR. The sample contains about 9,400 clones, roughly 90% of which appear only once. Genomic DNA came from blood regulatory T cells gated CD4+ CD25-high CD127-low. This sample was shared with a second study, whose subject was regulatory T cells. That work adds: The primer mix had 52 TRBV and 13 TRBJ primers.

The material sequenced was Tregs sorted from blood. Receptors originate from a human donor in good health.

The chain links TRBV7-9 to TRBJ2-5; D is perhaps TRBD1 (6 bases). V lost 5 bases and J lost 6, with 22 bases in between. Germline V gives CDR1 SEHNR, CDR2 FQNEAQ (reference sequence). The CDR3 is 16 residues long. CDR3 sequence (DNA): TGTGCCAGCAGCGAAAGGATGGGGGCCCCGAGCAAGACCCAGTACTTC. Translation gives CASSERMGAPSKTQYF.

The chain is built from TRBV5-1 and TRBJ2-1; D is possibly TRBD1 (5 bases). The V and J ends lost 2 bases and 7 bases respectively, with 13 bases between them. Germline V gene lookup returns CDR1 SGHRS and CDR2 YFSETQ. The CDR3 is 14 residues long. The CDR3 DNA sequence: TGCGCCAGCAGCTTAAGTCAGGGTGGGAATGAGCAGTTCTTC. This encodes CASSLSQGGNEQFF. The variable domain in full, with the rest retrieved from reference TRBV5-1 and TRBJ2-1, is KAGVTQTPRYLIKTRGQQVTLSCSPISGHRSVSWYQQTPGQGLQFLFEYFSETQRNKGNFPGRFSGRQFSNSRSEMNVSTLELGDSALYLCASSLSQGGNEQFFGPGTRLTVL.

The chain couples TRBV6-1 to TRBJ1-4; a possible D gene is TRBD1 (6 bases). Germline V gene data show CDR1 as MNHNS and CDR2 as SASEGT. Trimming stripped 3 bases from V and 15 bases from J, with 17 bases between. This CDR3 has 13 amino acids. The CDR3 nucleotides are TGTGCCAGCAGTGATGGACACAGGGCTTGGGTGTTTTTT. It specifies CASSDGHRAWVFF.

The V call is TRBV7-9, the J call TRBJ1-5; D call uncertain. The CDR3 sequence is 16 residues long. Trimming removed 1 base from V and 0 bases from J, with 10 bases in between. The V gene's germline CDR1 is SEHNR and CDR2 FQNEAQ (reference sequence). The DNA of the CDR3 is TGTGCCAGCAGCTTAGGGCCATCCGATAGCAATCAGCCCCAGCATTTT. This translates into CASSLGPSDSNQPQHF.

V is TRBV11-3 and J is TRBJ2-3, with D possibly matching TRBD2 (6 bases). Trimming stripped 4 bases from V and 5 bases from J, with 19 bases between. Germline CDR1 and CDR2: SGHNT and YENEEA. This CDR3 is built from 16 residues. This CDR3 is CASSSRSREEGDTQYF. Written as DNA, the CDR3 is TGTGCCAGCAGCTCCCGGTCGAGGGAGGAGGGAGATACGCAGTATTTT.

In this sample, this clone turned up once. The V and J genes are TRBV5-4 and TRBJ2-3; 7 bases fit TRBD2. Germline V gene lookup returns CDR1 SGHNT and CDR2 YYREEE (reference sequence). The J segment lost 5 bases and the V segment lost 3 bases, leaving 12 bases of the junction unmatched. The CDR3 has 16 residues. The CDR3 DNA sequence: TGTGCCAGCAGCTCTACTGGGCGGGAGCTTGAAGATACGCAGTATTTT. This encodes CASSSTGRELEDTQYF.

The chain uses TRBV7-3 and TRBJ1-1; D is ambiguous. Germline V gives CDR1 SGHTA, CDR2 FQGTGA. The CDR3 extends over 13 amino acids. The ends were cut back, 1 base at V and 1 base at J, with 4 bases in the middle. Here the CDR3 DNA reads TGTGCCAGCAGCTTAAGACCGAACACTGAAGCTTTCTTT. It encodes CASSLRPNTEAFF.

V and J are TRBV6-6 and TRBJ2-2; D is ambiguous. Per the germline V gene, CDR1 is MNHNY and CDR2 is SVGAGI (reference sequence). Trimming took off 6 bases at V and 5 bases at J, with 10 bases between the two ends. This CDR3 is built from 13 residues. The CDR3 reads CASRVIDTGELFF. The CDR3 DNA reads TGTGCCAGCAGGGTAATCGATACCGGGGAGCTGTTTTTT.

This chain connects TRBV6-9 to TRBJ2-7; D remains ambiguous. The ends were cut back, 6 bases at V and 12 bases at J, with 24 bases in the middle. The CDR3 has 14 amino acids. Germline-derived CDR1 and CDR2 are MNHGY and SVAAGI. In DNA, the CDR3 is TGTGCCAGCAGAAGACATGGACCGAACGACCTTCCGTACTTC. This sequence encodes CASRRHGPNDLPYF.

On this clone itself: This sample also contains other DNA sequences that code for the same CDR3. The chain joins TRBV19 to TRBJ2-1; tentative D call: TRBD2 (5 bases). The CDR3 has 15 amino acids. CDR1 LNHDA and CDR2 SQIVND come from the germline V gene (reference sequence). Between the trimmed V and J ends, which lost 5 bases and 3 bases, there was a span of 14 bases. The CDR3 loop reads CASSQRDWGYNEQFF. The CDR3, as DNA: TGTGCCAGTAGTCAACGGGATTGGGGCTACAATGAGCAGTTCTTC.

This clone occurred once. The rearrangement joins TRBV28 to TRBJ1-3, with D uncertain. Germline CDR1 MDHEN, CDR2 SYDVKM. The CDR3 extends over 15 amino acids. The V end lost 5 bases, the J end lost 4 bases, and 15 bases lay between the germline ends. Here the CDR3 reads CASSGPPLGGNTIYF. CDR3 DNA sequence: TGTGCCAGCAGTGGCCCTCCCCTGGGGGGAAACACCATATATTTT.

This rearrangement joins TRBV5-4 to TRBJ1-6; D is ambiguous. Trimming cost V 2 bases and J 3 bases, with 12 bases left between them. The CDR3 spans 16 residues. CDR1 and CDR2 (germline): SGHNT, YYREEE (reference sequence). The CDR3: CASSFQEFGYNSPLHF. The CDR3 DNA sequence: TGTGCCAGCAGCTTCCAGGAGTTCGGCTATAATTCACCCCTCCACTTT.

This chain connects TRBV2 to TRBJ1-1; no firm D call. This CDR3 has 13 residues. V gave up 8 bases and J gave up 5 bases, with 15 bases separating them. Germline CDR1 SNHLY, CDR2 FYNNEI. CDR3 in amino acids: CASDYRVGTEAFF. For the CDR3, the DNA is TGTGCCAGCGATTATAGGGTGGGGACTGAAGCTTTCTTT.

This chain links TRBV5-1 with TRBJ1-3; D may be TRBD1 (6 bases). V lost 4 bases and J 1 base, leaving 12 bases between the germline ends. The CDR3 runs 15 residues. The V gene's germline CDR1 is SGHRS and CDR2 YFSETQ. The CDR3, as DNA: TGCGCCAGCAGCCCCGGGACACCGTCTGGAAACACCATATATTTT. Residues: CASSPGTPSGNTIYF.

The count of this clone is one. The gene calls are TRBV18 and TRBJ2-5, with 9 bases that match TRBD1. This CDR3 spans 13 amino acids. Germline CDR1 KGHSH, CDR2 LQKENI. Trimming cost V 3 bases and J 7 bases; bases outside gene matches: 3. This CDR3 reads CASSPQDRGTQYF. The CDR3 DNA reads TGTGCCAGCTCACCCCAGGACAGGGGGACCCAGTACTTC.

The chain employs TRBV5-1 and TRBJ2-7, with 8 bases identical to TRBD1. Per germline, CDR1 SGHRS and CDR2 YFSETQ. Trimming removed 4 bases from V and 2 bases from J; junction bases left unmatched: 14. The CDR3 sequence is 17 residues long. CDR3 nucleotide sequence: TGCGCCAGCAGCACGCTTAAGACGGGACAGGCCGCCTACGAGCAGTACTTC. Its translation: CASSTLKTGQAAYEQYF.

The V call is TRBV6-1, the J call TRBJ1-5; 10 nucleotides agree with TRBD1. V trimming: 3 bases; J trimming: 6 bases; junction bases outside the gene matches: 5. CDR3 size: 15 residues. The V gene's germline CDR1 is MNHNS and CDR2 SASEGT. The DNA for the CDR3 is TGTGCCAGCAGTGACCGGGACAGGGGTTTTCAGCCCCAGCATTTT. This codes for CASSDRDRGFQPQHF.

The chain links TRBV28 to TRBJ2-7; D unresolved. Trimming took off 2 bases at V and 4 bases at J, with 9 bases between the two ends. There are 13 residues in the CDR3. Germline CDR1 is MDHEN and CDR2 is SYDVKM. CDR3 DNA: TGTGCCAGCAGTTTAGTGGGTGGATACGAGCAGTACTTC. Translated, it gives CASSLVGGYEQYF.

DNA for the CDR3: TGTGCCAGTAGACAGCTTAACTATGGCTACACCTTC. This translates into CASRQLNYGYTF. The rearrangement links TRBV6-1 to TRBJ1-2, with D possibly matching TRBD1 (5 bases). This CDR3 region has 12 residues. Trimming pared 9 bases from V and 1 base from J, leaving 9 bases between. Germline values: CDR1 MNHNS, CDR2 SASEGT.

The rearrangement uses TRBV9 and TRBJ2-1; 9 nucleotides agree with TRBD2. V lost 0 bases, J lost 7 bases, and 11 bases stayed unmatched. Germline V CDR1 and CDR2: SGDLS, YYNGEE. This CDR3 is built from 17 residues. The CDR3: CASSVGFGREGPNEQFF. For the CDR3, the DNA is TGTGCCAGCAGCGTAGGTTTTGGGCGGGAGGGCCCGAATGAGCAGTTCTTC.

The chain combines TRBV18 with TRBJ2-5, with D possibly being TRBD2 (7 bases). Germline CDR1 KGHSH, CDR2 LQKENI. The CDR3 consists of 13 residues. V was clipped by 6 bases and J by 5 bases, with 13 bases between them. CDR3 protein: CASSPSGGETQYF. For the CDR3, the DNA is TGTGCCAGCTCGCCATCGGGGGGCGAGACCCAGTACTTC. The full variable domain, rest sourced from reference TRBV18 and TRBJ2-5, is NAGVMQNPRHLVRRRGQEARLRCSPMKGHSHVYWYRQLPEEGLKFMVYLQKENIIDESGMPKERFSAEFPKEGPSILRIQQVVRGDSAAYFCASSPSGGETQYFGPGTRLLVL.

The CDR3 spells CASSYQGTYEQYF. The CDR3 coding sequence is TGTGCCAGCAGTTATCAGGGGACCTACGAGCAGTACTTC. The chain recombines TRBV2 with TRBJ2-7, with D possibly being TRBD1 (6 bases). This CDR3 is 13 amino acids long. CDR1 SNHLY and CDR2 FYNNEI come from the germline V gene. Trimming cost V 5 bases and J 2 bases, with 10 bases left between them.

V and J are TRBV1 and TRBJ2-6; the table's D gene call, TRBD1, was not cross checked with the DNA. TRBV1 is given as a pseudogene. This CDR3 is 18 amino acids long. The CDR3 region is CTSRTVRCAQSRANVLTF. CDR3 coding DNA: TGCACCAGCAGAACAGTTCGTTGTGCACAAAGTCGGGCCAACGTCCTGACTTTC.

The rearrangement uses TRBV19 and TRBJ1-5; TRBD1 matches at 7 bases. The CDR3 loop spans 15 amino acids. Trimming at V came to 6 bases and at J to 2 bases, leaving 7 bases not matched to a gene. The V gene's germline CDR1 is LNHDA and CDR2 SQIVND (reference sequence). CDR3 sequence reads: CASRSQGSGNQPQHF. The CDR3 bases are TGTGCCAGTAGATCACAGGGGAGTGGCAATCAGCCCCAGCATTTT.

The V and J genes are TRBV21-1 and TRBJ1-1. TRBV21-1 is recorded as a pseudogene. CDR3 size: 16 residues. CDR3 in amino acids: CASRCVVYTIRTEAFF. The CDR3 region has the DNA TGTGCCAGCAGGTGCGTTGTATACACAATTCGCACTGAAGCTTTCTTT.

The chain has TRBV2 and TRBJ2-7; 8 bases map to TRBD1. The V segment lost 0 bases and the J segment 7 bases; nucleotides outside the gene matches: 8. The CDR3 extends over 15 amino acids. CDR1 SNHLY and CDR2 FYNNEI come from the germline V gene. CDR3: CASSEARTGMGEQYF. The CDR3 DNA sequence: TGTGCCAGCAGTGAAGCCAGGACAGGGATGGGGGAGCAGTACTTC.

The chain links TRBV5-1 to TRBJ2-3; perhaps TRBD1 as D (6 bases). V dropped 0 bases and J dropped 5 bases, with 13 bases sitting between them. The CDR3 runs 15 residues. Germline V gene lookup returns CDR1 SGHRS and CDR2 YFSETQ. The CDR3 DNA is TGCGCCAGCAGCTTGGCCCGAGGCAGGGGAGATACGCAGTATTTT. Its translation: CASSLARGRGDTQYF.

This clone has more than one count but fewer than ten. The chain links TRBV5-1 to TRBJ1-1; a weak D match, TRBD1 (6 bases). Germline CDR1 SGHRS, CDR2 YFSETQ. Trimming pared 1 base from V and 9 bases from J, leaving 19 bases between. The CDR3 is made up of 15 amino acids. CDR3 in DNA: TGCGCCAGCAGCTTGTTGTCAGGGGATTCGGGGCAAGCTTTCTTT. Its protein product is CASSLLSGDSGQAFF.

The V gene is TRBV6-1, the J gene TRBJ2-1; no reliable D call. Between the trimmed V and J ends, which lost 1 base and 5 bases, there was a span of 9 bases. The germline gives CDR1 MNHNS, CDR2 SASEGT. This CDR3 is 14 amino acids long. The CDR3 here is CASSEGGSNNEQFF. For the CDR3, the DNA is TGTGCCAGCAGTGAAGGTGGCAGCAACAATGAGCAGTTCTTC.

The CDR3 sequence: CASTQGGPTGAYEQYF. The CDR3 DNA is TGTGCCAGTACTCAGGGGGGGCCGACAGGGGCCTACGAGCAGTACTTC. The V and J genes are TRBV19 and TRBJ2-7, with D tentatively TRBD1 (8 bases). Germline values: CDR1 LNHDA, CDR2 SQIVND (reference sequence). The CDR3 length is 16 residues. V was trimmed by 7 bases and J by 2 bases, leaving 21 bases between them.

The V and J genes are TRBV30 and TRBJ1-2, with a weak D call TRBD1 (5 bases). V was cut by 0 bases and J by 8 bases, with 13 bases left in between. The CDR3 spans 13 residues. Germline-derived CDR1 and CDR2 are GTSNPN and SVGIG (reference sequence). The DNA of the CDR3 is TGTGCCTGGAGTGTACTTTCAGGGAGAGGCTACACCTTC. Encoded protein: CAWSVLSGRGYTF.

This chain links TRBV19 with TRBJ1-4, with D perhaps matching TRBD1 (5 bases). Germline V gives CDR1 LNHDA, CDR2 SQIVND (reference sequence). Trimming stripped 2 bases from V and 5 bases from J, with 12 bases between. The CDR3 runs 15 residues. The CDR3 loop reads CASSISGFGNEKLFF. CDR3 in DNA: TGTGCCAGTAGTATATCAGGGTTCGGCAATGAAAAACTGTTTTTT.